The rows below give T cell receptor beta chains drawn from one sample of a study of blood T cell repertoires in COVID-19. Repertoires were generated with immunoSEQ multiplex PCR, while TCRdb's copy carries only in-frame clones and drops some. The data show some 150,000 clones, around 80% seen once. The sequenced material came from peripheral blood. These TCRs come from a woman aged 45-65 years in a cohort sampled during active or convalescent COVID-19. Each CDR3 is given with its conserved first and last residue. D genes are given only for firm matches. A row's size may be missing; if present it is once, few, many or a size class.

J: TRBJ2-1
D: -
V: TRBV5-1
size: few
CDR3: CASSLVREQFF
DNA: TGCGCCAGCAGCTTGGTGCGGGAGCAGTTCTTC

J: TRBJ2-4
D: TRBD1
V: TRBV5-1
size: -
CDR3: CASSLALNRGLGKNIQYF
DNA: TGCGCCAGCAGCTTAGCCCTAAACAGGGGGCTTGGGAAAAACATTCAGTACTTC

J: TRBJ2-4
D: -
V: TRBV7-9
size: -
CDR3: CASSLASLGRSKNIQYF
DNA: TGTGCCAGCAGCTTAGCATCTCTCGGCAGGTCCAAAAACATTCAGTACTTC

J: TRBJ2-1
D: TRBD1
V: TRBV11-2
size: -
CDR3: CASSWTGREQFF
DNA: TGTGCCAGCAGTTGGACAGGGCGCGAGCAGTTCTTC

J: TRBJ2-3
D: -
V: TRBV10-2
size: -
CDR3: CASSAGDTDTQYF
DNA: TGCGCCAGCAGTGCGGGGGACACAGATACGCAGTATTTT

J: TRBJ2-6
D: -
V: TRBV9
size: -
CDR3: CASSVGQSGANVLTF
DNA: TGTGCCAGCAGCGTAGGACAGAGTGGGGCCAACGTCCTGACTTTC

J: TRBJ1-4
D: -
V: TRBV3-1/TRBV3-2
size: -
CDR3: CASSHSGGTNEKLFF
DNA: TGTGCCAGCAGCCATTCGGGGGGGACCAATGAAAAACTGTTTTTT

J: TRBJ2-5
D: TRBD1
V: TRBV30
size: -
CDR3: CAWSVQQGLETQYF
DNA: TGTGCCTGGAGTGTTCAACAGGGGCTGGAGACCCAGTACTTC

J: TRBJ2-1
D: TRBD1
V: TRBV16
size: -
CDR3: CASSQDRGHEQFF
DNA: TGTGCCAGCAGCCAAGACAGGGGGCATGAGCAGTTCTTC

J: TRBJ2-5
D: TRBD2
V: TRBV6-5
size: -
CDR3: CASSYSLAGDQETQYF
DNA: TGTGCCAGCAGTTACTCGCTAGCGGGGGACCAAGAGACCCAGTACTTC

J: TRBJ2-1
D: TRBD1
V: TRBV4-1
size: -
CDR3: CASRAWDRENNEQFF
DNA: TGCGCCAGCAGAGCCTGGGACAGGGAAAACAATGAGCAGTTCTTC

J: TRBJ2-7
D: -
V: TRBV5-1
size: -
CDR3: CARWGHTYEQYF
DNA: TGCGCCCGCTGGGGCCATACCTACGAGCAGTACTTC

J: TRBJ1-3
D: -
V: TRBV30
size: -
CDR3: CAWSVGSANTIYF
DNA: TGTGCCTGGAGTGTAGGTAGCGCTAACACCATATATTTT

J: TRBJ2-1
D: TRBD2
V: TRBV6-2/TRBV6-3
size: -
CDR3: CASSSPIGLAGQQFF
DNA: TGTGCCAGCAGTTCACCGATTGGGCTAGCGGGTCAGCAGTTCTTC

J: TRBJ1-1
D: TRBD1
V: TRBV19
size: -
CDR3: CASTLGQGANTEAFF
DNA: TGTGCCAGTACCTTGGGACAGGGGGCAAACACTGAAGCTTTCTTT

J: TRBJ2-3
D: TRBD2
V: TRBV27
size: -
CDR3: CASSLSGRGGLDTQYF
DNA: TGTGCCAGCAGTTTATCGGGGCGGGGGGGCCTAGATACGCAGTATTTT

J: TRBJ1-2
D: -
V: TRBV6-5
size: -
CDR3: CASSYSIRGGYTF
DNA: TGTGCCAGCAGTTACTCGATTCGGGGAGGCTACACCTTC

J: TRBJ2-3
D: -
V: TRBV23-1
size: -
CDR3: CASSPGQGCDTQYF
DNA: TGCGCCAGCAGTCCGGGTCAGGGGTGCGATACGCAGTATTTT

J: TRBJ2-7
D: TRBD2
V: TRBV9
size: few
CDR3: CASSVGAGGSYEQYF
DNA: TGTGCCAGCAGCGTAGGAGCGGGGGGCTCCTACGAGCAGTACTTC

J: TRBJ1-1
D: TRBD1
V: TRBV6-6
size: -
CDR3: CASQTGGTTEAFF
DNA: TGTGCCAGCCAGACAGGGGGAACCACTGAAGCTTTCTTT

J: TRBJ1-2
D: -
V: TRBV14
size: -
CDR3: CASSPAGYGYTF
DNA: TGTGCCAGCTCTCCCGCGGGATATGGCTACACCTTC

J: TRBJ1-3
D: -
V: TRBV3-1/TRBV3-2
size: -
CDR3: CASSQEGAGNTIYF
DNA: TGTGCCAGCAGCCAAGAAGGGGCAGGAAACACCATATATTTT

J: TRBJ1-1
D: -
V: TRBV30
size: -
CDR3: CAWSVRVDTEAFF
DNA: TGTGCCTGGAGTGTCAGGGTGGACACTGAAGCTTTCTTT

J: TRBJ2-7
D: TRBD1
V: TRBV19
size: once
CDR3: CASSSGDRPYEQYF
DNA: TGTGCCAGTAGTTCCGGGGACAGACCCTACGAGCAGTACTTC

J: TRBJ1-2
D: -
V: TRBV29-1
size: -
CDR3: CSVEVQGSRYGYTF
DNA: TGCAGCGTTGAGGTCCAGGGATCTCGTTATGGCTACACCTTC

J: TRBJ2-1
D: -
V: TRBV12-3/TRBV12-4
size: once
CDR3: CASSFRENEQFF
DNA: TGTGCCAGCAGTTTCCGGGAGAATGAGCAGTTCTTC

J: TRBJ1-1
D: -
V: TRBV11-2
size: -
CDR3: CASSLSGATEAFF
DNA: TGTGCCAGCAGCTTGAGCGGGGCCACTGAAGCTTTCTTT

J: TRBJ2-1
D: TRBD1
V: TRBV27
size: -
CDR3: CASSLQGALFFNEQFF
DNA: TGTGCCAGCAGTTTACAGGGGGCGTTATTTTTCAATGAGCAGTTCTTC

J: TRBJ2-5
D: -
V: TRBV30
size: -
CDR3: CAWTGQETQYF
DNA: TGTGCCTGGACAGGACAAGAGACCCAGTACTTC

J: TRBJ1-2
D: TRBD1
V: TRBV7-9
size: -
CDR3: CASSLRQGYGYTF
DNA: TGTGCCAGCAGCTTAAGACAGGGGTATGGCTACACCTTC

J: TRBJ2-5
D: TRBD2
V: TRBV7-2
size: -
CDR3: CASSASTSGGVKTQYF
DNA: TGTGCCAGCAGTGCAAGCACTAGCGGGGGGGTAAAGACCCAGTACTTC

J: TRBJ1-1
D: -
V: TRBV19
size: -
CDR3: CASRIQGSEAFF
DNA: TGTGCCAGTAGAATACAGGGCAGCGAAGCTTTCTTT

J: TRBJ1-3
D: -
V: TRBV11-2
size: few
CDR3: CASSGGLAGGNTIYF
DNA: TGTGCCAGCAGCGGGGGACTCGCGGGTGGAAACACCATATATTTT

J: TRBJ1-3
D: -
V: TRBV7-9
size: -
CDR3: CASGGDVSGNTIYF
DNA: TGTGCCAGCGGGGGGGACGTCTCTGGAAACACCATATATTTT

J: TRBJ2-1
D: TRBD2
V: TRBV11-2
size: -
CDR3: CASSPQRASGGLYNEQFF
DNA: TGTGCCAGCAGCCCCCAAAGGGCTAGCGGGGGCCTATACAATGAGCAGTTCTTC